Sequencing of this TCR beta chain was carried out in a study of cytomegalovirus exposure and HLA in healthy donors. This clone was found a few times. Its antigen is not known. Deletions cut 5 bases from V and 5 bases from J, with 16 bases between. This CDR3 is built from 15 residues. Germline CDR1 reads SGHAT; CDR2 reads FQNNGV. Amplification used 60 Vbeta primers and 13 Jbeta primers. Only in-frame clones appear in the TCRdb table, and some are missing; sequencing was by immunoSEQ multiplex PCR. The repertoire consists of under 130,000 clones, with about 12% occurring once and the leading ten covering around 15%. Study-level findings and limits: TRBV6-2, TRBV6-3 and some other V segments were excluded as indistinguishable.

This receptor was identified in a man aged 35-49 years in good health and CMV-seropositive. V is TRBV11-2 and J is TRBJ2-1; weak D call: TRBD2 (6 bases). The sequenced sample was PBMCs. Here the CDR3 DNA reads TGTGCCAGCAGCCTAGGGGCTAGCGAGGACAATGAGCAGTTCTTC. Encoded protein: CASSLGASEDNEQFF.